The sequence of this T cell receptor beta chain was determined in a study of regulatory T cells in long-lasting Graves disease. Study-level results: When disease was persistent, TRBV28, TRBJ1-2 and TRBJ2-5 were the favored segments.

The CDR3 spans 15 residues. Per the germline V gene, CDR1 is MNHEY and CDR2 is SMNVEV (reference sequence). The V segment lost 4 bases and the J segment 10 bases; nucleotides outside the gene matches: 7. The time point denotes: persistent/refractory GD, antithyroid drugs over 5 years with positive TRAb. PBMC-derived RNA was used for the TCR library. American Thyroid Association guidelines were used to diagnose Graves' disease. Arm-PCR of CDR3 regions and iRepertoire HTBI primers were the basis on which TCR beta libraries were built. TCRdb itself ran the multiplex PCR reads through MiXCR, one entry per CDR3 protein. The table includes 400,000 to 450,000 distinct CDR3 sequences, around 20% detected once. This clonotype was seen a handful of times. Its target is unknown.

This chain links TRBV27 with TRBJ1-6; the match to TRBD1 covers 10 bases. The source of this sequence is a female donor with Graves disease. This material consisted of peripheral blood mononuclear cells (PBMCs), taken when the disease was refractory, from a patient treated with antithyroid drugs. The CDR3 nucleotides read TGTGCCAGCAGTTCAACGGGGACAGGGGAATCACCCCTCCACTTT. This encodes CASSSTGTGESPLHF.